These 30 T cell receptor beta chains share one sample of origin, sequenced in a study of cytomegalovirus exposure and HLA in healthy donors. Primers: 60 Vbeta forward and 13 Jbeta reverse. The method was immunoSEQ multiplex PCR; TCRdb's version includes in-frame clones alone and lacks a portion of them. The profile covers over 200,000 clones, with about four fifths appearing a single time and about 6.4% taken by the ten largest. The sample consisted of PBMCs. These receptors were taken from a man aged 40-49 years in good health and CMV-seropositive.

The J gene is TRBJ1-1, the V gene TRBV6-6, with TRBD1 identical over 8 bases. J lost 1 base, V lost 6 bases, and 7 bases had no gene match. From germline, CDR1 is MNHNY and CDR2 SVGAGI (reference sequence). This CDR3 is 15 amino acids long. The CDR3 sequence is CASRRPGQGNTEAFF. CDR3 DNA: TGTGCCAGCAGAAGACCCGGACAGGGGAACACTGAAGCTTTCTTT.

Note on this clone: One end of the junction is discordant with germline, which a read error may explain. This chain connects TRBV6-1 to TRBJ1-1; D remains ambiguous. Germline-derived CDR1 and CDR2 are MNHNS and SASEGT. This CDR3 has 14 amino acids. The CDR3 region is CASIVGVPGTEALF. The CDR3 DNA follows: TGTGCCAGCATCGTGGGAGTCCCAGGTACTGAAGCTCTCTTT.

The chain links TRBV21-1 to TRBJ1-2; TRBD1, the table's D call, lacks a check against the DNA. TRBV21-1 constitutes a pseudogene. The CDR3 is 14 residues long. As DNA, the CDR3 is TGTGCCAGCAGCAAAGGCCGGGACAGGGATGGCTACACCTTC. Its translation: CASSKGRDRDGYTF.

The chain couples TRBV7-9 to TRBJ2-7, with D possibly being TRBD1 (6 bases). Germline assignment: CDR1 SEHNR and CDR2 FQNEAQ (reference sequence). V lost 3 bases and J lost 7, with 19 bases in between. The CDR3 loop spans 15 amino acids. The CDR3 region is CASSLGYRDTSEQYV. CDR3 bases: TGTGCCAGCAGCTTGGGTTACCGGGACACCTCAGAGCAGTACGTC.

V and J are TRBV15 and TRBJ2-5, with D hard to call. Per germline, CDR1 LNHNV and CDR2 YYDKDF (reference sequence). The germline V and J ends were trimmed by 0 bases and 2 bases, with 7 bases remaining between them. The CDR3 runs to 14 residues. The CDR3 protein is CATSRETEQETQYF. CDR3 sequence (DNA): TGTGCCACCAGCAGAGAGACTGAGCAAGAGACCCAGTACTTC.

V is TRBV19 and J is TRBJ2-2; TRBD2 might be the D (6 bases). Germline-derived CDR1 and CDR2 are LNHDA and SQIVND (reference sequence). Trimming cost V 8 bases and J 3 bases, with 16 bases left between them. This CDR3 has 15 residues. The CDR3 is CASAQQLAHTGELFF. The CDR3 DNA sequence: TGTGCCAGTGCCCAGCAACTAGCTCACACCGGGGAGCTGTTTTTT.

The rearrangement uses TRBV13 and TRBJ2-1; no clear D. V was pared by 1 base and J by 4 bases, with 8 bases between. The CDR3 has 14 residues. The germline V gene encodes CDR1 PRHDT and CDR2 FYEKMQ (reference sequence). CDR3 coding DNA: TGTGCCAGCAGCTTAGCGAACAGTTACAATGAGCAGTTCTTC. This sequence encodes CASSLANSYNEQFF. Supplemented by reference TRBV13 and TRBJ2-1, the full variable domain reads AAGVIQSPRHLIKEKRETATLKCYPIPRHDTVYWYQQGPGQDPQFLISFYEKMQSDKGSIPDRFSAQQFSDYHSELNMSSLELGDSALYFCASSLANSYNEQFFGPGTRLTVL.

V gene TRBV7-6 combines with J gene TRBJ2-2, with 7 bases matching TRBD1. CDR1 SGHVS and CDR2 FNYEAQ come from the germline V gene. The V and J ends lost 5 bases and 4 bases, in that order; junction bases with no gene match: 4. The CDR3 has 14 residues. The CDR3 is CASSIRDSTGELFF. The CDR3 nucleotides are TGTGCCAGCAGCATAAGGGACAGCACCGGGGAGCTGTTTTTT.

CDR3: CASSLGQGVPYEQFF. The CDR3, as DNA: TGTGCCAGCAGCTTGGGACAGGGAGTGCCATATGAGCAGTTCTTC. The chain is built from TRBV7-3 and TRBJ2-1; 9 bases align to TRBD1. This CDR3 comprises 15 residues. Germline CDR1 reads SGHTA; CDR2 reads FQGTGA. The trim removed 3 bases at V and 8 bases at J, leaving 8 bases unmatched.

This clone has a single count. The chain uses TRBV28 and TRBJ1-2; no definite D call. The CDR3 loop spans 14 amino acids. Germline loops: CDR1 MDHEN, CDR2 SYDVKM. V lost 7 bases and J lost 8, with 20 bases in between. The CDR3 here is CASTIQPGAGGYTF. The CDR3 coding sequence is TGTGCCAGCACCATCCAGCCGGGAGCCGGGGGCTACACCTTC.

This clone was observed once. CDR3 sequence reads: CASRSAGGNRGGTEAFF. CDR3 in DNA: TGTGCCAGTAGATCGGCGGGGGGGAACAGGGGCGGCACTGAAGCTTTCTTT. The chain is built from TRBV19 and TRBJ1-1; the match to TRBD1 covers 7 bases. This CDR3 region has 17 residues. J was trimmed by 4 bases and V by 6 bases; bases with no gene match: 17. Germline values: CDR1 LNHDA, CDR2 SQIVND (reference sequence).

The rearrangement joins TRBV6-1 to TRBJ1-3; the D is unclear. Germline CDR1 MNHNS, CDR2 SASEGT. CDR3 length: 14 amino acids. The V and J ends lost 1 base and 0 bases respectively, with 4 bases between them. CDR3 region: CASSEESSGNTIYF. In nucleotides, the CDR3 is TGTGCCAGCAGTGAAGAGAGCTCTGGAAACACCATATATTTT.

The CDR3 sequence: CASCLKAGSNQPQHF. CDR3 bases: TGTGCCAGCTGTTTGAAGGCAGGTAGCAATCAGCCCCAGCATTTT. This chain connects TRBV2 to TRBJ1-5; no firm D call. Trimming left V 8 bases short and J 0 bases short, with 14 bases between. Germline loops: CDR1 SNHLY, CDR2 FYNNEI. This CDR3 region has 15 residues. Variable domain in full (rest from reference TRBV2 and TRBJ1-5): EPEVTQTPSHQVTQMGQEVILRCVPISNHLYFYWYRQILGQKVEFLVSFYNNEISEKSEIFDDQFSVERPDGSNFTLKIRSTKLEDSAMYFCASCLKAGSNQPQHFGDGTRLSIL.

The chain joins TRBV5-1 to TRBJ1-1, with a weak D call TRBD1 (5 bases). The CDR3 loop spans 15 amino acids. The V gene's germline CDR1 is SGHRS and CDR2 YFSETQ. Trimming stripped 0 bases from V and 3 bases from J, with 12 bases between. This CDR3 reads CASSLARVGYTEAFF. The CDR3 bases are TGCGCCAGCAGCTTGGCCAGGGTGGGATACACTGAAGCTTTCTTT.

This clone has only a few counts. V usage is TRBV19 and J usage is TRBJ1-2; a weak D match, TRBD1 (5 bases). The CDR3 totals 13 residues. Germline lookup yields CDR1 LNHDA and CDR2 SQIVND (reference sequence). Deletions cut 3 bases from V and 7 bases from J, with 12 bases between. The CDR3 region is CASSMTAGIGYTF. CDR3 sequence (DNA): TGTGCCAGTAGTATGACGGCAGGGATTGGCTACACCTTC.

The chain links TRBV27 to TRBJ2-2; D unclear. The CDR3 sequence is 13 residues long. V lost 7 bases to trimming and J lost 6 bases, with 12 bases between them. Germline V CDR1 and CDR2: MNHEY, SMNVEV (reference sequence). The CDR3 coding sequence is TGTGCCAGCACCCCGGGTACCGCCGGGGAGCTGTTTTTT. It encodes CASTPGTAGELFF.

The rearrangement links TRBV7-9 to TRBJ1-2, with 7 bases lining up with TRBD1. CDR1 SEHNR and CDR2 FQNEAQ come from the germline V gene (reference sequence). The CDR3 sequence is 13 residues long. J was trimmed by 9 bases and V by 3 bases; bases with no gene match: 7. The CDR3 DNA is TGTGCCAGCAGCTTCGAACAGGGGAATCGCTACACCTTC. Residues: CASSFEQGNRYTF.

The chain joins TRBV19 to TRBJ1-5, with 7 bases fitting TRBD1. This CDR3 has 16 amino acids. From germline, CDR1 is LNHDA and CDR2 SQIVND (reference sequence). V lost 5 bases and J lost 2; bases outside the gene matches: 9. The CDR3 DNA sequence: TGTGCCAGTAGTGTCACAGGGGCTGTAGGCAATCAGCCCCAGCATTTT. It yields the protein CASSVTGAVGNQPQHF.

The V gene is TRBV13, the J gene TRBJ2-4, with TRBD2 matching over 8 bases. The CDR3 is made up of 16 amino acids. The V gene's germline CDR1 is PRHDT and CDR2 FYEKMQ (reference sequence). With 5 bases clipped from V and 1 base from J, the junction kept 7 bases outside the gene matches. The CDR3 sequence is CASSLRLALAKNIQYF. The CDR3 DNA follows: TGTGCCAGCAGCCTAAGACTAGCGCTCGCCAAAAACATTCAGTACTTC. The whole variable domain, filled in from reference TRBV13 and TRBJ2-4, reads AAGVIQSPRHLIKEKRETATLKCYPIPRHDTVYWYQQGPGQDPQFLISFYEKMQSDKGSIPDRFSAQQFSDYHSELNMSSLELGDSALYFCASSLRLALAKNIQYFGAGTRLSVL.

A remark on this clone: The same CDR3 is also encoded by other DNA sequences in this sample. CDR3 loop: CASSPQGTEAFF. Written as DNA, the CDR3 is TGTGCCAGCAGTCCTCAGGGGACTGAAGCTTTCTTT. V and J are TRBV6-5 and TRBJ1-1, with D possibly TRBD1 on 6 matching bases. CDR1 and CDR2 (germline): MNHEY, SVGAGI. V was clipped by 5 bases and J by 5 bases, with 9 bases between them. This CDR3 has 12 residues.

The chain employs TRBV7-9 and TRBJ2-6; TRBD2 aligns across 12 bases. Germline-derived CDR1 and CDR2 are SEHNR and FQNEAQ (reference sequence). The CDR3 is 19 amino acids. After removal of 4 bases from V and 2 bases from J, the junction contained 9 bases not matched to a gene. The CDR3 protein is CASSSSTSGSTPGANVLTF. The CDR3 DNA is TGTGCCAGCAGCTCCTCGACTAGCGGGAGCACCCCTGGGGCCAACGTCCTGACTTTC.

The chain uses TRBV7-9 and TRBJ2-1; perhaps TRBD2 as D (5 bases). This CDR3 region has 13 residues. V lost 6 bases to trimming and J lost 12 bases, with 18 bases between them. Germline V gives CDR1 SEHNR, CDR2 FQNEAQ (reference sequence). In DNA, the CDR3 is TGTGCCAGCAGACGGAACGCCGGAGGAGGGCAGTTCTTC. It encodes CASRRNAGGGQFF.

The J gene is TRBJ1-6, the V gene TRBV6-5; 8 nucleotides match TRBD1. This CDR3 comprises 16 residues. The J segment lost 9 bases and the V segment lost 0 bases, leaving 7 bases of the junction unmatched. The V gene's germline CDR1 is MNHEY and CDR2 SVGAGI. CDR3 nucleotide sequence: TGTGCCAGCAGTTACTCGGGGACAGGACCTGGTTCACCCCTCCACTTT. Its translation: CASSYSGTGPGSPLHF.

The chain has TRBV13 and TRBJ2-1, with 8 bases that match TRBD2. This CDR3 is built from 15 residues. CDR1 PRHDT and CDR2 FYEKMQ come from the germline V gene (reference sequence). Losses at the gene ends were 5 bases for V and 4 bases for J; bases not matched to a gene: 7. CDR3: CASSPKLAEYNEQFF. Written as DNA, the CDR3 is TGTGCCAGCAGCCCAAAACTAGCGGAGTACAATGAGCAGTTCTTC.

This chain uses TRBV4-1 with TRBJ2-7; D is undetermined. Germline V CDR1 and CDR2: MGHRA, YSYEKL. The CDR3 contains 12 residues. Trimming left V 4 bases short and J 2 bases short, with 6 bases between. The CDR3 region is CASSPDTYEQYF. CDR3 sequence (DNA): TGCGCCAGCAGCCCCGACACCTACGAGCAGTACTTC.

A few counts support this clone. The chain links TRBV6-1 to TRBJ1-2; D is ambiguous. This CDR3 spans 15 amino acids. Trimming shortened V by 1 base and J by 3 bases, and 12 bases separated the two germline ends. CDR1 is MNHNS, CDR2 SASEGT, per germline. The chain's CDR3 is CASSEVNYGDYGYTF. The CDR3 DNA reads TGTGCCAGCAGTGAAGTGAACTACGGGGACTATGGCTACACCTTC.

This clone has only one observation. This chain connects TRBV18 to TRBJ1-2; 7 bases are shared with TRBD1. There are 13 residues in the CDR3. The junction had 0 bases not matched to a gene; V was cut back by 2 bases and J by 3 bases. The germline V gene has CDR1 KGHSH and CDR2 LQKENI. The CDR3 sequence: CASSPGTDYGYTF. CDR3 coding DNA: TGTGCCAGCTCACCAGGGACAGACTATGGCTACACCTTC.

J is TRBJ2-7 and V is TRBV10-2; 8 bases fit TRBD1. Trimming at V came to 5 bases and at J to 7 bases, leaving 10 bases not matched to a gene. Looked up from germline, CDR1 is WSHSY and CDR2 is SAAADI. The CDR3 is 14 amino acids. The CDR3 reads CASSTDRGWQEQYV. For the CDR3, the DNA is TGCGCCAGCAGTACCGACAGGGGATGGCAAGAGCAGTACGTC.

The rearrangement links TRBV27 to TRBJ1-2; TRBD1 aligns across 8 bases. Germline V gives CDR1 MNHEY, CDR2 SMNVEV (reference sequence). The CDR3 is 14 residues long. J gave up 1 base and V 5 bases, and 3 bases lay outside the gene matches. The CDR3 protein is CASSVGQDNYGYTF. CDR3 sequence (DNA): TGTGCCAGCAGTGTGGGACAGGATAACTATGGCTACACCTTC.

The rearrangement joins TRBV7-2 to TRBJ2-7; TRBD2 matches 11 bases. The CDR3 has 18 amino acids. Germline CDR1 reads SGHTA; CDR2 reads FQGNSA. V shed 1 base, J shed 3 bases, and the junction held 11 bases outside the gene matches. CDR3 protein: CASSLDPPSGRINYEQYF. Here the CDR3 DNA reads TGTGCCAGCAGCTTAGACCCCCCTAGCGGGAGGATTAACTACGAGCAGTACTTC.